The clone carrying this T cell receptor beta chain appeared a single time. The data derive from a study of blood T cell repertoires in COVID-19. The wider study: There were acute and convalescent COVID-19 samples, and they came from the United States, Italy and Spain. T cells, B-cell-depleted T cells, or PBMCs provided the cDNA or gDNA that served as material.

The CDR3 runs 12 residues. V dropped 7 bases and J dropped 8; count of bases not matched to a gene: 7. Per the germline V gene, CDR1 is MDHEN and CDR2 is SYDVKM. In the source study's methods: Reference gene primer amplification yielded estimated nucleated cell counts. The repertoire was sequenced with immunoSEQ multiplex PCR; TCRdb's copy has only in-frame clones and lacks some. The V and J calls and clone size are taken from that table; D and trimming were inferred from the DNA. The sample holds roughly 260,000 clones, more than 60% seen once. The rearrangement joins TRBV28 to TRBJ1-2, with 7 nucleotides matching TRBD1. This TCR was sampled from a woman in her thirties or forties with active or convalescent COVID-19. Specimen: peripheral blood. The DNA of the CDR3 is TGTGCCAGCAATCAGGGGGGCGGAGGCTACACCTTC. This encodes CASNQGGGGYTF.